This record covers a single TCR beta chain. Looked up from germline, CDR1 is SNHLY and CDR2 is FYNNEI. V was pared by 5 bases and J by 4 bases, with 6 bases of the junction left unmatched. CDR3 length: 16 amino acids. This entry comes from a study of T cells in Graves' hyperthyroidism and ophthalmopathy. Amplified regions were TCR beta CDR3 sequences from RNA transcripts. The HTBI primer set drove a first-round RT-PCR of the TCR CDR3. TCRdb re-analysed the multiplex PCR reads in MiXCR, keeping a single row per CDR3 protein. The repertoire consists of some 620,000 distinct CDR3 sequences, with roughly 15% occurring once and the leading ten covering less than 4.5%.

V is TRBV2 and J is TRBJ2-1, with 12 bases aligning to TRBD2. Sequenced material: blood. This clonotype was obtained from a woman aged 25 to 45 with Graves' hyperthyroidism. The CDR3 DNA reads TGTGCCAGCAGTAGGGCTGGACTAGCGGGATACAATGAGCAGTTCTTC. Amino acids: CASSRAGLAGYNEQFF. Full variable domain (missing parts from reference TRBV2 and TRBJ2-1): EPEVTQTPSHQVTQMGQEVILRCVPISNHLYFYWYRQILGQKVEFLVSFYNNEISEKSEIFDDQFSVERPDGSNFTLKIRSTKLEDSAMYFCASSRAGLAGYNEQFFGPGTRLTVL.